The source of this T cell receptor beta chain is a study of blood T cell repertoires in COVID-19. Study-wide background: The analysed material was cDNA or gDNA that came from T cells, B-cell-depleted T cells, or PBMCs.

Under the authors' procedure: Amplification of reference gene primers provided the estimated nucleated cell counts. Produced via immunoSEQ multiplex PCR; TCRdb's table is partial and in-frame only. The D gene and trimming were derived from the DNA, and the V and J assignments and clone size from that table. The sample shows about 330,000 clones, more than 70% of them seen only once. The CDR3 totals 17 residues. Germline V gene data show CDR1 as SGHNT and CDR2 as YYREEE (reference sequence). The germline V and J ends were trimmed by 1 base and 0 bases, with 13 bases remaining between them. What was sequenced was peripheral blood. The chain employs TRBV5-4 and TRBJ1-4, with no clear D. This sequence originates from a man aged 18 to 35 who had recovered from COVID-19. CDR3 in DNA: TGTGCCAGCAGCTTGTTAGGAGGAACAGCAACTAATGAAAAACTGTTTTTT. Translation: CASSLLGGTATNEKLFF.